This TCR beta chain originates from a study of CD8 T cells in ankylosing spondylitis (dated by TCRdb to about 2017). General notes on the study: The study set out to find disease-linked TCR variants by profiling T cell receptor beta repertoires in ankylosing spondylitis patients and healthy donors. The full study cohort was made up of about 25 ankylosing spondylitis patients and around 100 healthy donors. Samples of peripheral blood were taken, and for ankylosing spondylitis patients, synovial fluid was collected as well. Broad study findings and their caveats: The disease-linked clones were reported to be significantly enriched in matched synovial fluid samples from ankylosing spondylitis patients. A TCR beta motif of eight highly homologous amino acid variants appeared characteristic of blood from ankylosing spondylitis patients. The disease-linked clones showed a CD8+ phenotype and occurred at relatively low frequencies in peripheral blood. Some motif variants were previously reported in synovial fluid and blood of reactive arthritis patients, suggesting common disease-initiation mechanisms.

TCRdb records Illumina HiSeq 2500 as the sequencer. Quantitative 5'-RACE with molecular barcodes was used to prepare TCR beta libraries. The original pipeline was this. To identify disease-linked TCR variants, a new computational method was used, one built on a probabilistic model of VDJ rearrangement. TCRdb redid the processing of the public reads, applying fastp at Q25 and MiXCR, and retained in-frame beta chains. Entries are consolidated by CDR3 protein sequence, retaining the most common genes and DNA. These V and J calls rely on TCRdb rather than the paper's analysis. Counted in this sample were approximately 300,000 distinct CDR3 sequences; 8% of them appeared once. The ten largest account for roughly 15% of the sample. Worth noting for this clonotype: There is no known antigen for this receptor. One base away there is no much larger clone; base qualities are not given.

Spanning cysteine to phenylalanine, the CDR3 consists of 15 amino acids. The CDR3 DNA has 45 bases and is translated from base 1. CDR1 and CDR2, per the germline V gene, are ENHRY and SYGVKD. Unmatched junction bases come to 5, with V trimmed by 7 bases and J by 4 bases. The chain is encoded by TRBV10-3 joined to TRBJ2-7; TRBD2 fits 15 bases in the junction. The specimen sequenced was blood, either unsorted or a sorted T cell fraction (not recorded which). This receptor was obtained from a male donor with ankylosing spondylitis. The CDR3 reads CAITEGLAGGYEQYF. The sequence in DNA is TGTGCCATCACCGAGGGACTAGCGGGAGGTTACGAGCAGTACTTC.